This record looks at one TCR beta chain sequence and its context. The V gene's germline CDR1 is LNHDA and CDR2 SQIVND (reference sequence). Trimming pared 1 base from V and 1 base from J, leaving 14 bases between. The CDR3 covers 17 residues. Original processing notes: Reference gene primer amplification in the assay estimated nucleated cell counts. TCRdb keeps only in-frame clones here, not all; method: immunoSEQ multiplex PCR. D and trimming come from the DNA, and the V and J calls and clone size come from that table. The sample holds fewer than 250,000 clones; about 87% are singletons and the top ten take about 1.7%. The data originate from a study of blood T cell repertoires in COVID-19. In the study overall: Whether acute or convalescent, the COVID-19 samples came from the United States, Italy and Spain. T cells, B-cell-depleted T cells, or PBMCs supplied cDNA or gDNA.

This clonotype was sampled from a man between 65 and 80 years old with acute or convalescent COVID-19. The V call is TRBV19, the J call TRBJ1-5; D may be TRBD1 (5 bases). Sequenced material: peripheral blood. The CDR3 sequence is CASSIGRAGKSNQPQHF. For the CDR3, the DNA is TGTGCCAGTAGTATAGGCAGGGCAGGGAAGAGCAATCAGCCCCAGCATTTT.